This T cell receptor beta chain was captured in a study of blood T cell repertoires in COVID-19. Sequenced by immunoSEQ multiplex PCR; TCRdb stores in-frame clones only, minus some. The sample includes about 58,000 clones, 70% to 90% of them seen just once. Germline V gives CDR1 SEHNR, CDR2 FQNEAQ (reference sequence). Trimming cost V 1 base and J 7 bases, with 15 bases left between them. The CDR3 runs 15 residues. The chain employs TRBV7-9 and TRBJ2-3; tentatively, D is TRBD1 (5 bases). Sequenced: peripheral blood. The TCR originated in a woman aged 70-85 years with active COVID-19. The CDR3: CASSLVGQGVNTQYF. CDR3 coding DNA: TGTGCCAGCAGCTTAGTAGGTCAGGGCGTAAATACGCAGTATTTT.